The TCR beta chain under discussion was sequenced for a study of T cells after yellow fever vaccination. General study findings and limits: Peaking on day 5 versus 15, the secondary response was faster but weaker. Although most clonotypes did not, a small share appeared in both CD4 and CD8 compartments.

The authors made TCR cDNA by 5'RACE template switching, adding a universal primer site and UMIs. TCRdb processed the 5' RACE reads anew with MiXCR; each CDR3 protein has one entry. This table holds about 340,000 distinct CDR3 sequences, 9.5% to 15% found once. On this clonotype: Its antigen is currently unknown.

Germline CDR1 is KGHSH and CDR2 is LQKENI. Trimming removed 1 base at V and 4 bases at J, with 14 bases between. CDR3 length: 15 amino acids. The sample consisted of CD4+ T cells sorted from PBMCs, taken 15 days after the yellow fever booster vaccination. The clonotype comes from a man younger than 35 who received the YFV17D yellow fever vaccine. The chain recombines TRBV18 with TRBJ2-7; D call uncertain. The CDR3 DNA reads as TGTGCCAGCTCACCACTGACCGGTATTTGGTACGAGCAGTACTTC. This gives the protein CASSPLTGIWYEQYF.